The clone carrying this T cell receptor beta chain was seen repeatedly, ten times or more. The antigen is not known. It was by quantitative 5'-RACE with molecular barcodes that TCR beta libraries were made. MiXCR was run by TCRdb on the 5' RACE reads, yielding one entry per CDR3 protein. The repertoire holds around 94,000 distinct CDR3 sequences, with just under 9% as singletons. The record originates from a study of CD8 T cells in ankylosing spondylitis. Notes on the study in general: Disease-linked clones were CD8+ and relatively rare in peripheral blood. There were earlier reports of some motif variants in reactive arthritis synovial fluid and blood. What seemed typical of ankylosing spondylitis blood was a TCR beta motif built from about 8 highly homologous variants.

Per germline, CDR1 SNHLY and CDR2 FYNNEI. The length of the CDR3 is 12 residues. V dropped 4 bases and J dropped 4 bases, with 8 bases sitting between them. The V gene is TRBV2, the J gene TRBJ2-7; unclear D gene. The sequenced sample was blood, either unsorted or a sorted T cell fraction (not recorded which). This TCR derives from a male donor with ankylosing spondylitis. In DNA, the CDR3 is TGTGCCAGCAGTGTAGTCTCATACGAGCAGTACTTC. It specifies CASSVVSYEQYF.